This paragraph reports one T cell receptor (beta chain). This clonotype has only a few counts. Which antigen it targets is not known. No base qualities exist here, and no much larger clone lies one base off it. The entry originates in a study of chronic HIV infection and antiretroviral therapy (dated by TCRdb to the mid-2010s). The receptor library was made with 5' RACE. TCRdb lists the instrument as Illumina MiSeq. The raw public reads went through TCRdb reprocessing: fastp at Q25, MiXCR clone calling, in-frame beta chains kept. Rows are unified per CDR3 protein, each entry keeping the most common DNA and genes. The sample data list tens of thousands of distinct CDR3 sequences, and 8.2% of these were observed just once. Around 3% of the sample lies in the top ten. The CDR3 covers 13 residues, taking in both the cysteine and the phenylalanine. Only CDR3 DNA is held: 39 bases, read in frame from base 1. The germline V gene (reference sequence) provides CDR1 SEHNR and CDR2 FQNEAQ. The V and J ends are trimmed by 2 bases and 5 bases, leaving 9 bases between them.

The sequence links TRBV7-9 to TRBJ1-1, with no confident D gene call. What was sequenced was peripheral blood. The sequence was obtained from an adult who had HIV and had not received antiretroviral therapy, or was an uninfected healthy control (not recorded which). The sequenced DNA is TGTGCCAGCAGCTTATGGAGGGATACTGAAGCTTTCTTT. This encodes CASSLWRDTEAFF. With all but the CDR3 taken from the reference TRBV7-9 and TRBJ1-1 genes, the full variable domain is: DTGVSQNPRHKITKRGQNVTFRCDPISEHNRLYWYRQTLGQGPEFLTYFQNEAQLEKSRLLSDRFSAERPKGSFSTLEIQRTEQGDSAMYLCASSLWRDTEAFFGQGTRLTVV.